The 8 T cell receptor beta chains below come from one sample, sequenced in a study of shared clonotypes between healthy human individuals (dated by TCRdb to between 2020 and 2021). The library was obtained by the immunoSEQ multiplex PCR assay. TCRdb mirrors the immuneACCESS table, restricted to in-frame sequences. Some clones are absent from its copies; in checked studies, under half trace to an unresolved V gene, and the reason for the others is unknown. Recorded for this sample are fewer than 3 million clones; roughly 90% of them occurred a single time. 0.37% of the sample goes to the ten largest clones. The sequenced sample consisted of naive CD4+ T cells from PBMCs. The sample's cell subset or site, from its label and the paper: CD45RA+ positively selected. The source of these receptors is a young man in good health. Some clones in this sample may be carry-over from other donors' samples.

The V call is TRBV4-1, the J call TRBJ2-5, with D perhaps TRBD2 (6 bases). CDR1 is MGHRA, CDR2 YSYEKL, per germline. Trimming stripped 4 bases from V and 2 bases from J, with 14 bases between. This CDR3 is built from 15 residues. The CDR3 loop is CASSPPQGGQETQYF. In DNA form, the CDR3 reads TGCGCCAGCAGCCCCCCCCAGGGAGGACAAGAGACCCAGTACTTC.

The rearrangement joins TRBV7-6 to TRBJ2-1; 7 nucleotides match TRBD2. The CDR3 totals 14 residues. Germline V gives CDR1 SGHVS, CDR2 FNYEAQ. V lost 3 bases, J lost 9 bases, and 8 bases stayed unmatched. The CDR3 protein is CASSLIYPSGEQFF. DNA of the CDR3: TGTGCCAGCAGCTTGATTTATCCTAGCGGTGAGCAGTTCTTC.

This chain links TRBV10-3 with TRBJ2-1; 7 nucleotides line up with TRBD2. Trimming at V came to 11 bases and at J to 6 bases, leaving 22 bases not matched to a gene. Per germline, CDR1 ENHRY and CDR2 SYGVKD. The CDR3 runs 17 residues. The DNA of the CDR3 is TGTGCCTCCCAAAAACCTGGGGCTGGGAGGGATCGCAATGAGCAGTTCTTC. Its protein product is CASQKPGAGRDRNEQFF.

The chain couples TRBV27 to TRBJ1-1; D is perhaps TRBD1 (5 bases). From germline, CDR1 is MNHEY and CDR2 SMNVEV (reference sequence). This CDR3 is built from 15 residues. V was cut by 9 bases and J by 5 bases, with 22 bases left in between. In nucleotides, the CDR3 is TGTGCCAGTTTCCCCTTGGGGGTTACGGGTACTGAAGCTTTCTTT. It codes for CASFPLGVTGTEAFF.

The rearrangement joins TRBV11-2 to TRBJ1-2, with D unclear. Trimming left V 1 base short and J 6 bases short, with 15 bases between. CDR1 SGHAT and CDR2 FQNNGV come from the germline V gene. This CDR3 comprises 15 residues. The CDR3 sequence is CASSLGTDLEDGYTF. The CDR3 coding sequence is TGTGCCAGCAGCTTAGGGACGGACCTAGAGGATGGCTACACCTTC. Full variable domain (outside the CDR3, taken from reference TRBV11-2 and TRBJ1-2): EAGVAQSPRYKIIEKRQSVAFWCNPISGHATLYWYQQILGQGPKLLIQFQNNGVVDDSQLPKDRFSAERLKGVDSTLKIQPAKLEDSAVYLCASSLGTDLEDGYTFGSGTRLTVV.

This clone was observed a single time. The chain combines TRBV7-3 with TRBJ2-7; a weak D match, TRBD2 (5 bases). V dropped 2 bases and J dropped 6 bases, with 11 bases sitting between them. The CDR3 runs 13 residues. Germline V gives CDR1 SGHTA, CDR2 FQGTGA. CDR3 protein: CASSLAPRGEQYF. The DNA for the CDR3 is TGTGCCAGCAGCTTAGCTCCTCGGGGCGAGCAGTACTTC.

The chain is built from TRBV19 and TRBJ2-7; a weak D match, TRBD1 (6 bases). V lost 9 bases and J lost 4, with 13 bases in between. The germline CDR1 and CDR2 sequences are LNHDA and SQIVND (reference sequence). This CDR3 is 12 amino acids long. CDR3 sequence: CASEGQFYEQYF. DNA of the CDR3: TGTGCCAGCGAGGGACAATTTTACGAGCAGTACTTC.

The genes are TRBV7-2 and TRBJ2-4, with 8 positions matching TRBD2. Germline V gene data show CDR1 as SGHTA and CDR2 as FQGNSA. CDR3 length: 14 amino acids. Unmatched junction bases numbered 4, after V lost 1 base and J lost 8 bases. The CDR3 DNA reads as TGTGCCAGCAGCTTAGAGCCGGGAGGGGACATTCAGTACTTC. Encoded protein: CASSLEPGGDIQYF.